This TCR beta chain was documented in a study of blood T cell repertoires in COVID-19. Looking at the study overall: Whether acute or convalescent, the COVID-19 samples came from the United States, Italy and Spain.

As originally analysed: Estimated nucleated cell counts came from reference gene primer amplification. Some clones are missing from TCRdb's copy, which holds only in-frame ones; the method was immunoSEQ multiplex PCR. V, J and clone size were drawn from that table, and D and trimming were deduced from the DNA. The table lists 65,000 to 95,000 clones, roughly 90% of them singletons. The CDR3 totals 14 residues. V shed 4 bases and J shed 12 bases, with 19 bases lying between them. Germline V lookup: CDR1 SGHNT, CDR2 YENEEA. The specimen sequenced was peripheral blood. This TCR came from a man in his 70s with active or convalescent COVID-19. The chain couples TRBV11-3 to TRBJ2-1; TRBD1 is a possible D gene (6 bases). The DNA of the CDR3 is TGTGCCAGCAGCTCGTCCCGGGACACCGGCGGGCAGTTCTTC. Its translation is CASSSSRDTGGQFF.